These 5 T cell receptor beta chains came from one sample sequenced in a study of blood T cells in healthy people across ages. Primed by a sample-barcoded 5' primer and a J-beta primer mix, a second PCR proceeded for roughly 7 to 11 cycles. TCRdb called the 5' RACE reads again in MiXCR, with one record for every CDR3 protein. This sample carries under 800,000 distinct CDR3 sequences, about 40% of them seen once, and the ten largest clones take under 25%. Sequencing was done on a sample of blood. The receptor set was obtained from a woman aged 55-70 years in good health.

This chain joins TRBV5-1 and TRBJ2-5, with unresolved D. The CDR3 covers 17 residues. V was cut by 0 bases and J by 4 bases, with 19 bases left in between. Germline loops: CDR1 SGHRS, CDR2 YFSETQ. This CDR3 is CASSLALSRLNVETQYF. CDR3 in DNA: TGCGCCAGCAGCTTGGCCCTGTCGCGACTTAATGTAGAGACCCAGTACTTC.

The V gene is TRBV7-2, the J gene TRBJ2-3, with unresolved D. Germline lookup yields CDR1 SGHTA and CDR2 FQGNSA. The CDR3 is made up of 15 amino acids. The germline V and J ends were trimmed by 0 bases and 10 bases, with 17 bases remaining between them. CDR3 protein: CASSLAHGVDYAQYF. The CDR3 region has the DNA TGTGCCAGCAGCTTAGCGCATGGGGTGGATTATGCGCAGTATTTT.

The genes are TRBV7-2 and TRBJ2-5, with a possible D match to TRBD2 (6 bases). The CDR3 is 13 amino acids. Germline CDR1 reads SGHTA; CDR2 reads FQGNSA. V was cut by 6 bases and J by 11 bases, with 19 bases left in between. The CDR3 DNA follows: TGTGCCAGCAGGTTGTCTAGCGTCAATGAGCAGTACTTC. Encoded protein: CASRLSSVNEQYF.

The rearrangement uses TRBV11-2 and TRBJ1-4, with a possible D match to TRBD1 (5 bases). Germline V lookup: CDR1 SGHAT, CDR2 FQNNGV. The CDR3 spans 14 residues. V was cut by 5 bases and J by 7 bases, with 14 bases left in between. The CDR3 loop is CASSRGAGAEKLFF. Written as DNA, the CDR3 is TGTGCCAGCAGCCGTGGGGCCGGGGCTGAAAAACTGTTTTTT. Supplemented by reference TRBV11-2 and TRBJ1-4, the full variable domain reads EAGVAQSPRYKIIEKRQSVAFWCNPISGHATLYWYQQILGQGPKLLIQFQNNGVVDDSQLPKDRFSAERLKGVDSTLKIQPAKLEDSAVYLCASSRGAGAEKLFFGSGTQLSVL.

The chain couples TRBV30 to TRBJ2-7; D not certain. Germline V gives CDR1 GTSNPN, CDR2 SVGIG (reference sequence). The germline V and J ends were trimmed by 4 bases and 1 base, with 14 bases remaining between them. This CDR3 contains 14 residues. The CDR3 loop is CAWTRSQVSYEQYF. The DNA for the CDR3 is TGTGCCTGGACCAGAAGCCAGGTTTCCTACGAGCAGTACTTC. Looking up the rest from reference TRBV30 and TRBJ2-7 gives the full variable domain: SQTIHQWPATLVQPVGSPLSLECTVEGTSNPNLYWYRQAAGRGLQLLFYSVGIGQISSEVPQNLSASRPQDRQFILSSKKLLLSDSGFYLCAWTRSQVSYEQYFGPGTRLTVT.